This T cell receptor (beta chain) was recorded in a study of T cells in localized non-small cell lung cancer. Notes on this clone: Its antigen is currently unknown.

The V gene end was trimmed by 8 bases and the J gene end by 10 bases; junction bases not matched to a gene: 12. The CDR3 runs 15 residues. Germline assignment: CDR1 SGHVS and CDR2 FNYEAQ. Study findings and constraints: In adjacent lung, a median around 50 of the top 100 tumor clones were found. Maximal T cell clonality occurred in uninvolved adjacent lung, with tumor ranking below it. Heterogeneity remains possible, as sequencing covered one tumor region only. Longer overall survival was linked to higher blood T cell density.

Assay: immunoSEQ multiplex PCR; the TCRdb copy retains only in-frame clones and omits some. The repertoire has tens of thousands of clones, 70% to 90% of them found once; the top ten carry about a tenth. The chain couples TRBV7-6 to TRBJ2-1, with TRBD1 matching over 12 bases. The receptor was derived from an older female donor with stage I lung adenocarcinoma. The sequenced sample was peripheral blood, obtained before any cancer treatment. The CDR3 DNA reads as TGTGCCAGCGCAGACGCGGGACAGGGGGCGAAGGAGCAGTTCTTC. Translated: CASADAGQGAKEQFF.